This TCR beta chain was obtained from a study of T-cell memory formation after mild COVID-19. This clonotype was observed at least ten times. This CDR3 is 16 amino acids long. CDR1 SGHTA and CDR2 FQGNSA come from the germline V gene. V lost 6 bases and J lost 5; bases outside the gene matches: 12. TCRdb ran MiXCR on the 5' RACE reads and lists one entry per CDR3 protein. The sample lists about 33,000 distinct CDR3 sequences, around a fifth seen once, with 1.5% in the top ten. The clonotype originates from an adult who had mild COVID-19 (a few samples of this study predate the infection). Cell type and time point are not known. The rearrangement links TRBV7-2 to TRBJ2-1, with 8 positions matching TRBD2. The sequenced sample was PBMCs or a T cell subset sorted from them (not recorded which). This CDR3 reads CASSPAAGLVNNEQFF. CDR3 sequence (DNA): TGTGCCAGCAGTCCCGCGGCGGGACTAGTTAACAATGAGCAGTTCTTC.